The 26 T cell receptor beta chains below come from one sample, sequenced in a study of T cell repertoires in cytomegalovirus infection. TCRdb recomputed calls from the reads with MiXCR, one row per CDR3 protein. The sample lists about a million distinct CDR3 sequences; roughly a third were seen once. Their antigen targets remain unknown. The source was cultured CD8+ T cells from PBMCs, collected from culture after CMV antigen stimulation. The receptors come from a human donor in good health (CMV status not recorded). Some clones in this sample may be carry-over from other donors' samples.

This CDR3 is CASSYSGGFYNEQFF. The CDR3 DNA reads as TGTGCCAGCAGTTACTCCGGGGGATTCTACAATGAGCAGTTCTTC. The genes are TRBV6-5 and TRBJ2-1; D possibly corresponds to TRBD2 (6 bases). The V and J ends lost 0 bases and 3 bases respectively, with 9 bases between them. The V gene's germline CDR1 is MNHEY and CDR2 SVGAGI. This CDR3 is built from 15 residues.

As to this clonotype: A read error is possible here, since a much larger clone lies one base away. This chain joins TRBV7-3 and TRBJ2-3; TRBD1 matches at 7 bases. From germline, CDR1 is SGHTA and CDR2 FQGTGA. This CDR3 has 15 amino acids. V lost 9 bases, J lost 3 bases, and 12 bases stayed unmatched. CDR3 residues: CASQQTTGATDTQYF. CDR3 DNA: TGTGCCAGTCAACAAACTACAGGGGCAACAGATACGCAGTATTTT. Looking up the rest from reference TRBV7-3 and TRBJ2-3 gives the full variable domain: GAGVSQTPSNKVTEKGKYVELRCDPISGHTALYWYRQSLGQGPEFLIYFQGTGAADDSGLPNDRFFAVRPEGSVSTLKIQRTERGDSAVYLCASQQTTGATDTQYFGPGTRLTVL.

The V gene is TRBV10-2, the J gene TRBJ2-5, with 8 bases fitting TRBD2. CDR1 and CDR2 from the germline V gene are WSHSY and SAAADI. CDR3 size: 14 residues. V gave up 9 bases and J gave up 1 base; unmatched junction bases: 7. This CDR3 is CASSHGLAQETQYF. The CDR3 region has the DNA TGCGCCAGTAGCCACGGACTAGCCCAAGAGACCCAGTACTTC.

This clonotype was found once. The rearrangement links TRBV9 to TRBJ1-2; 7 bases map to TRBD1. The CDR3 runs to 15 residues. The V gene's germline CDR1 is SGDLS and CDR2 YYNGEE. J was trimmed by 8 bases and V by 3 bases; bases with no gene match: 13. DNA for the CDR3: TGTGCCAGCAGCGACCGCGGAGGGGGCGAGGACGGCTACACCTTC. Translation gives CASSDRGGGEDGYTF. The entire variable domain, with the rest obtained from reference TRBV9 and TRBJ1-2, is as follows: DSGVTQTPKHLITATGQRVTLRCSPRSGDLSVYWYQQSLDQGLQFLIQYYNGEERAKGNILERFSAQQFPDLHSELNLSSLELGDSALYFCASSDRGGGEDGYTFGSGTRLTVV.

The V and J genes are TRBV7-2 and TRBJ2-1; D call uncertain. Trimming stripped 1 base from V and 2 bases from J, with 9 bases between. CDR3 length: 15 residues. Germline CDR1 SGHTA, CDR2 FQGNSA. The CDR3 protein is CASSLVRDPYNEQFF. The CDR3 DNA reads as TGTGCCAGCAGCTTAGTAAGGGATCCCTACAATGAGCAGTTCTTC.

This clonotype appeared a few times. The chain couples TRBV6-5 to TRBJ1-6; no definite D call. Looked up from germline, CDR1 is MNHEY and CDR2 is SVGAGI. The CDR3 is 13 amino acids. Trimming removed 8 bases at V and 7 bases at J, with 12 bases between. In DNA form, the CDR3 reads TGTGCCAGCGGACCTGGGAGGAATTCACCCCTCCACTTT. Protein: CASGPGRNSPLHF.

This clonotype was detected only a few times. This chain links TRBV7-6 with TRBJ1-2; tentatively, D is TRBD1 (5 bases). Germline CDR1 SGHVS, CDR2 FNYEAQ. Trimming shortened V by 5 bases and J by 13 bases, and 20 bases separated the two germline ends. The CDR3 is 13 residues long. The CDR3 DNA reads TGTGCCAGCAGCCCTAGTACCAGGGCCTCGTGCACCTTC. Protein sequence: CASSPSTRASCTF.

The chain recombines TRBV7-9 with TRBJ2-2; D might be TRBD1 (5 bases). This CDR3 is 16 amino acids long. V lost 5 bases to trimming and J lost 1 base, with 14 bases between them. Germline CDR1 and CDR2: SEHNR and FQNEAQ (reference sequence). CDR3 residues: CASSTPDSQNTGELFF. The CDR3 DNA reads as TGTGCCAGCAGCACACCAGACAGTCAGAACACCGGGGAGCTGTTTTTT.

Only a few counts were recorded for this clonotype. The J gene is TRBJ2-1, the V gene TRBV7-8, with 7 bases identical to TRBD1. This CDR3 has 13 amino acids. V gave up 8 bases and J gave up 7 bases; unmatched junction bases: 8. Germline assignment: CDR1 SGHVS and CDR2 FQNEAQ. In DNA, the CDR3 is TGTGCCAGCTTAACAGGGGCGTTAAATGAGCAGTTCTTC. This gives the protein CASLTGALNEQFF.

This clonotype occurred a few times. The genes are TRBV6-5 and TRBJ2-5; D not certain. The germline V gene has CDR1 MNHEY and CDR2 SVGAGI. The CDR3 totals 14 residues. The V gene lost 0 bases and the J gene lost 4 bases, with 9 bases spanning the gap. This CDR3 reads CASSYSEQAETQYF. CDR3 nucleotides: TGTGCCAGCAGTTACTCTGAACAAGCAGAGACCCAGTACTTC.

V is TRBV4-3 and J is TRBJ1-2; D might be TRBD1 (5 bases). The CDR3 length is 14 residues. V lost 1 base and J lost 6, with 12 bases in between. The germline V gene encodes CDR1 LGHNA and CDR2 YSLEER. This chain's CDR3 is CASSQGLTENGYTF. The DNA of the CDR3 is TGCGCCAGCAGCCAAGGATTGACAGAAAATGGCTACACCTTC.

The V gene is TRBV12-3 or TRBV12-4, the J gene TRBJ1-2, with a weak D call TRBD1 (5 bases). This CDR3 is 14 amino acids long. The ends were cut back, 2 bases at V and 2 bases at J, with 9 bases in the middle. The CDR3 here is CASSLRQLNYGYTF. The CDR3 region has the DNA TGTGCCAGCAGTTTAAGACAGCTAAACTATGGCTACACCTTC.

This clonotype occurred once. The chain employs TRBV25-1 and TRBJ2-2; 7 positions match TRBD1. J was trimmed by 3 bases and V by 4 bases; bases with no gene match: 8. In germline, CDR1 is MGHDK, CDR2 SYGVNS. This CDR3 contains 16 residues. In DNA form, the CDR3 reads TGTGCCAGCAGTGCCACAGGGGCGCAGGACACCGGGGAGCTGTTTTTT. Translating gives CASSATGAQDTGELFF.

Turning to this clonotype: With a much larger clone just one base away, this may be a read error. This chain connects TRBV7-8 to TRBJ2-3, with D perhaps TRBD2 (5 bases). The CDR3 sequence is 16 residues long. The germline V gene encodes CDR1 SGHVS and CDR2 FQNEAQ. In DNA form, the CDR3 reads TGTGCCGGCAGCTTAGCGATGAGTAGCGGCACAGATACGCAGTATTTT. Protein sequence: CAGSLAMSSGTDTQYF.

This rearrangement joins TRBV6-2 or TRBV6-3 to TRBJ2-7; no firm D call. The CDR3 spans 13 residues. V was trimmed by 4 bases and J by 4 bases, leaving 11 bases between them. Per the germline V gene, CDR1 is MNHEY and CDR2 is SVGEGT. The DNA for the CDR3 is TGTGCCAGCAGTTGGGGATCCGCGTACGAGCAGTACGTC. Translation gives CASSWGSAYEQYV.

This clonotype was detected only a few times. The rearrangement joins TRBV7-6 to TRBJ1-4; TRBD1 matches at 7 bases. This CDR3 has 16 amino acids. With V trimmed by 4 bases and J by 6 bases, 11 bases remained unmatched. CDR1 and CDR2 from the germline V gene are SGHVS and FNYEAQ. CDR3 in amino acids: CASSSPATGMDEKLFF. CDR3 bases: TGTGCCAGCAGCTCCCCAGCGACAGGGATGGATGAAAAACTGTTTTTT.

This clonotype came up a few times. The V call is TRBV5-6, the J call TRBJ1-2, with a possible D match to TRBD1 (6 bases). The germline V gene has CDR1 SGHDT and CDR2 YYEEEE. V was cut by 0 bases and J by 6 bases, with 12 bases left in between. The CDR3 totals 14 residues. The CDR3 sequence: CASSLDRAGDGYTF. In DNA, the CDR3 is TGTGCCAGCAGCTTGGACAGGGCCGGCGATGGCTACACCTTC.

In this sample, this clonotype turned up a few times. The chain links TRBV7-9 to TRBJ2-5; 7 bases line up with TRBD2. CDR3 size: 14 residues. The germline gives CDR1 SEHNR, CDR2 FQNEAQ (reference sequence). J gave up 0 bases and V 5 bases, and 3 bases lay outside the gene matches. In DNA form, the CDR3 reads TGTGCCAGCAGCCACGGGGGGTACCAAGAGACCCAGTACTTC. As protein: CASSHGGYQETQYF.

The chain employs TRBV2 and TRBJ2-7; TRBD1 agrees at 10 bases. Trimming took 8 bases from V and 2 from J; bases not matched to a gene: 6. The CDR3 is made up of 14 amino acids. Germline V CDR1 and CDR2: SNHLY, FYNNEI. In DNA form, the CDR3 reads TGTGCCAGCTCCGGACAGGGGGGCCCCTACGAGCAGTACGTC. Protein product: CASSGQGGPYEQYV.

The chain carries TRBV19 and TRBJ1-5, with D hard to call. This CDR3 region has 12 residues. Germline assignment: CDR1 LNHDA and CDR2 SQIVND (reference sequence). V shed 3 bases and J shed 7 bases, with 7 bases lying between them. The CDR3 sequence: CASSITVQPQHF. The CDR3, as DNA: TGTGCCAGTAGTATCACGGTCCAGCCCCAGCATTTT. Variable domain in full (rest from reference TRBV19 and TRBJ1-5): DGGITQSPKYLFRKEGQNVTLSCEQNLNHDAMYWYRQDPGQGLRLIYYSQIVNDFQKGDIAEGYSVSREKKESFPLTVTSAQKNPTAFYLCASSITVQPQHFGDGTRLSIL.

This clonotype showed up many times. The chain combines TRBV27 with TRBJ1-5, with D possibly TRBD1 on 6 matching bases. Trimming cost V 8 bases and J 7 bases, with 18 bases left between them. The germline gives CDR1 MNHEY, CDR2 SMNVEV (reference sequence). This CDR3 is built from 14 residues. As DNA, the CDR3 is TGTGCCAGCGGACTTCTGGGGGCCGGGCAGCCCCAGCATTTT. Translating gives CASGLLGAGQPQHF.

This clonotype turned up a few times. The gene calls are TRBV7-3 and TRBJ2-5, with D tentatively TRBD2 (7 bases). Germline V gene lookup returns CDR1 SGHTA and CDR2 FQGTGA. Trimming shortened V by 6 bases and J by 4 bases, and 15 bases separated the two germline ends. CDR3 length: 14 amino acids. CDR3 region: CASSLGGRGETQYF. As DNA, the CDR3 is TGTGCCAGCAGTCTAGGGGGGAGGGGAGAGACCCAGTACTTC.

This clonotype was picked up many times. The gene calls are TRBV5-4 and TRBJ2-5; D is unresolved. Germline CDR1 reads SGHNT; CDR2 reads YYREEE (reference sequence). V was shortened by 1 base and J by 3 bases, with 10 bases between the two germline ends. The CDR3 consists of 14 residues. CDR3: CASSLNEREETQYF. CDR3 DNA sequence: TGTGCCAGCAGCTTGAATGAGAGAGAAGAGACCCAGTACTTC.

This clonotype was found a few times. The chain is built from TRBV4-1 and TRBJ1-1; weak D call: TRBD1 (5 bases). The CDR3 is 15 amino acids. Germline values: CDR1 MGHRA, CDR2 YSYEKL. Deletions cut 1 base from V and 4 bases from J, with 13 bases between. The CDR3 nucleotides are TGCGCCAGCAGCCAAGTGGGGGGTTTCGGCACTGAAGCTTTCTTT. As protein: CASSQVGGFGTEAFF.

The rearrangement links TRBV6-5 to TRBJ1-1, with 8 bases matching TRBD1. The CDR3 is 12 residues long. The V and J ends lost 5 bases and 7 bases, in that order; junction bases with no gene match: 3. Germline CDR1 MNHEY, CDR2 SVGAGI. CDR3 sequence: CASSRQGIEAFF. As DNA, the CDR3 is TGTGCCAGCAGTCGACAGGGGATTGAAGCTTTCTTT.

This clonotype was recorded at least ten times. CDR3 protein: CASSLLAASYNEQFF. CDR3 DNA sequence: TGTGCCAGCAGCTTACTGGCAGCCTCCTACAATGAGCAGTTCTTC. The chain employs TRBV7-3 and TRBJ2-1; D not certain. Germline V gene lookup returns CDR1 SGHTA and CDR2 FQGTGA. This CDR3 contains 15 residues. V was shortened by 2 bases and J by 0 bases, with 8 bases between the two germline ends.